These 22 T cell receptor beta chains originate from one sample sequenced in a study of molecular identifiers for immune sequencing clone quantification. MiXCR was run by TCRdb on the PCR reads, yielding one entry per CDR3 protein. The profile shows roughly 40,000 distinct CDR3 sequences, around a sixth of them singletons. Sequenced sample: naive CD8+ T cells from blood, with Jurkat cell RNA spiked in. The subset: FACS-sorted CD8+CD4-CCR7+CD45RA+ naive T cells. The receptors originated from a human donor in good health. Some libraries in this study had Jurkat cell RNA spiked in.

This clonotype occurred many times. The genes are TRBV9 and TRBJ2-7; 11 bases are a match to TRBD2. This CDR3 has 16 amino acids. Per germline, CDR1 SGDLS and CDR2 YYNGEE. J gave up 3 bases and V 3 bases, and 8 bases lay outside the gene matches. CDR3 coding DNA: TGTGCCAGCAGCGAGGGCACTAGCGGGAGTATCTACGAGCAGTACTTC. It codes for CASSEGTSGSIYEQYF.

Many counts were recorded for this clonotype. The chain recombines TRBV7-9 with TRBJ2-1; 9 bases are a match to TRBD2. There are 19 residues in the CDR3. J was trimmed by 6 bases and V by 0 bases; bases with no gene match: 15. Germline-derived CDR1 and CDR2 are SEHNR and FQNEAQ (reference sequence). The CDR3 DNA is TGTGCCAGCAGCTTAGCGTTGGCTTTTCTGGGACTAGCAGGCAATGAGCAGTTCTTC. Its protein is CASSLALAFLGLAGNEQFF.

This clonotype was recorded many times. CDR3 region: CAAAPGTGVYGYTF. The CDR3, as DNA: TGTGCCGCCGCCCCCGGGACAGGGGTATATGGCTACACCTTC. The gene calls are TRBV6-5 and TRBJ1-2; 10 bases map to TRBD1. Germline CDR1 and CDR2: MNHEY and SVGAGI. The CDR3 loop spans 14 amino acids. V was clipped by 11 bases and J by 5 bases; unmatched bases: 11.

Ten or more counts support this clonotype. This rearrangement joins TRBV7-8 to TRBJ2-7, with 10 bases lining up with TRBD2. The CDR3 covers 16 residues. The germline V gene has CDR1 SGHVS and CDR2 FQNEAQ. Unmatched junction bases numbered 7, after V lost 3 bases and J lost 2 bases. The DNA for the CDR3 is TGTGCCAGCAGCTTTGTCGCTAGCGGGAGCCCCTACGAGCAGTACTTC. As protein: CASSFVASGSPYEQYF.

The genes are TRBV10-2 and TRBJ2-1; D possibly uses TRBD1 or TRBD2 (6 bases each). The V end was cut by 6 bases, the J end by 1 base, with 19 bases between. The germline V gene encodes CDR1 WSHSY and CDR2 SAAADI. This CDR3 region has 17 residues. As DNA, the CDR3 is TGCGCCAGCAGAGAGGAGGGGGGCTTAAGGTCCTACAATGAGCAGTTCTTC. Its protein is CASREEGGLRSYNEQFF.

In its sample, this clonotype was seen a few times. The rearrangement links TRBV4-1 to TRBJ1-2; D not certain. The CDR3 has 12 residues. With 1 base removed from V and 8 bases from J, the gap between germline ends came to 8 bases. CDR1 and CDR2 (germline): MGHRA, YSYEKL. The CDR3 DNA reads TGCGCCAGCAGCCAAGGTCTCCGCGGCTACACCTTC. As protein: CASSQGLRGYTF.

There are many counts of this clonotype. V gene TRBV19 combines with J gene TRBJ2-7; a possible D gene is TRBD2 (7 bases). Trimming removed 10 bases at V and 0 bases at J, with 19 bases between. The CDR3 extends over 15 amino acids. Germline CDR1 reads LNHDA; CDR2 reads SQIVND (reference sequence). The CDR3 spells CATSPAGASSYEQYF. CDR3 nucleotide sequence: TGTGCCACCTCACCGGCGGGGGCAAGCTCCTACGAGCAGTACTTC.

This clonotype has at least ten counts. V and J are TRBV4-3 and TRBJ1-2; D is uncertain. Germline V CDR1 and CDR2: LGHNA, YSLEER. V lost 2 bases to trimming and J lost 4 bases, with 11 bases between them. The CDR3 totals 14 residues. CDR3 coding DNA: TGCGCCAGCAGCCAAAGCTCGGACGGCTATGGCTACACCTTC. This codes for CASSQSSDGYGYTF.

Ten or more counts support this clonotype. The genes are TRBV28 and TRBJ2-1, with 7 positions matching TRBD2. Germline CDR1 and CDR2: MDHEN and SYDVKM. After removal of 2 bases from V and 1 base from J, the junction contained 8 bases not matched to a gene. CDR3 length: 17 residues. The CDR3 loop is CASSLVRGRGSYNEQFF. CDR3 DNA: TGTGCCAGCAGTTTAGTTCGGGGGAGGGGTTCCTACAATGAGCAGTTCTTC.

The rearrangement uses TRBV11-2 and TRBJ1-6, with D hard to call. This CDR3 spans 14 amino acids. Deletions cut 5 bases from V and 13 bases from J, with 18 bases between. The germline CDR1 and CDR2 sequences are SGHAT and FQNNGV. This CDR3 is CASSGGMGAQPLHF. The CDR3 region has the DNA TGTGCCAGCAGCGGAGGGATGGGTGCTCAGCCCCTCCACTTT. Supplemented by reference TRBV11-2 and TRBJ1-6, the full variable domain reads EAGVAQSPRYKIIEKRQSVAFWCNPISGHATLYWYQQILGQGPKLLIQFQNNGVVDDSQLPKDRFSAERLKGVDSTLKIQPAKLEDSAVYLCASSGGMGAQPLHFGNGTRLTVT.

This clonotype occurred many times. The chain links TRBV12-3 or TRBV12-4 to TRBJ2-3, with TRBD2 matching over 7 bases. V shed 5 bases, J shed 2 bases, and the junction held 10 bases outside the gene matches. CDR3 length equals 16 residues. CDR3 loop: CASSGPGTSDTDTQYF. DNA for the CDR3: TGTGCCAGCAGTGGCCCTGGAACTAGCGACACAGATACGCAGTATTTT.

This clonotype was seen ten or more times. The chain links TRBV28 to TRBJ2-1; 8 nucleotides agree with TRBD2. The CDR3 extends over 14 amino acids. Germline CDR1 and CDR2: MDHEN and SYDVKM. Losses at the gene ends were 2 bases for V and 6 bases for J; bases not matched to a gene: 3. The CDR3 sequence is CASSLGTSSNEQFF. DNA of the CDR3: TGTGCCAGCAGTTTAGGGACTAGTTCCAATGAGCAGTTCTTC. The full variable domain, in which reference TRBV28 and TRBJ2-1 provide the parts outside the CDR3, is DVKVTQSSRYLVKRTGEKVFLECVQDMDHENMFWYRQDPGLGLRLIYFSYDVKMKEKGDIPEGYSVSREKKERFSLILESASTNQTSMYLCASSLGTSSNEQFFGPGTRLTVL.

Of note for this clonotype: A much bigger clone sits one base away, suggesting this may be a read error. The V call is TRBV7-2, the J call TRBJ2-7, with 10 bases lining up with TRBD2. The V gene's germline CDR1 is SGHTA and CDR2 FQGNSA. The CDR3 is 19 residues long. The ends lost 5 bases at V and 0 bases at J; junction bases unmatched: 16. This CDR3 is CASSRELAGSRVISYEQYF. CDR3 DNA: TGTGCCAGCAGCCGGGAACTAGCGGGATCCCGAGTTATCTCCTACGAGCAGTACTTC.

In the case of this clonotype: A much bigger clone sits one base away, suggesting this may be a read error. V is TRBV7-3 and J is TRBJ2-3; 8 nucleotides align to TRBD2. CDR3 length: 16 amino acids. CDR1 is SGHTA, CDR2 FQGTGA, per germline. The CDR3 DNA is TGTGCCAGCAGCTTAACAACTAGCGGACCCACAGATACGCGGTATTTT. It encodes CASSLTTSGPTDTRYF.

This clonotype was counted between two and nine times. V usage is TRBV4-3 and J usage is TRBJ1-2; tentatively, D is TRBD1 (5 bases). V was cut by 0 bases and J by 8 bases, with 16 bases left in between. Germline V CDR1 and CDR2: LGHNA, YSLEER. The CDR3 is 15 amino acids. DNA for the CDR3: TGCGCCAGCAGCCAAGAGAGGGACGGATGGAGGGGCTACACCTTC. Translation gives CASSQERDGWRGYTF.

This clonotype showed up many times. V and J are TRBV5-1 and TRBJ1-6; D gene unclear. Germline CDR1 and CDR2: SGHRS and YFSETQ. The CDR3 covers 13 residues. The V and J ends lost 5 bases and 6 bases respectively, with 9 bases between them. CDR3 region: CASSPDGNSPLHF. The CDR3 DNA reads TGCGCCAGCAGTCCCGACGGTAATTCACCCCTCCACTTT.

This clonotype was seen ten or more times. This chain uses TRBV19 with TRBJ2-1; D not certain. The ends were cut back, 1 base at V and 2 bases at J, with 9 bases in the middle. Germline lookup yields CDR1 LNHDA and CDR2 SQIVND (reference sequence). The CDR3 extends over 15 amino acids. DNA for the CDR3: TGTGCCAGTAGTATAGCGGGCCAAGCCTACAATGAGCAGTTCTTC. Protein: CASSIAGQAYNEQFF.

This clonotype was seen only a few times. The junction does not match germline at one end; this may be a read error. The chain recombines TRBV28 with TRBJ2-2; possible D gene TRBD2, 6 bases. CDR1 MDHEN and CDR2 SYDVKM come from the germline V gene. The CDR3 is 14 amino acids. DNA for the CDR3: TGTGCCAGCAGTTCTTGGAGTATCACCGGGGGGCTGTTTTTT. Translated, it gives CASSSWSITGGLFF.

This clonotype was recorded at least ten times. CDR3 sequence (DNA): TGTGCCAGCAGCTTGGAAGGGCCGATGGCCCCACGAGAGACCCAGTACTTC. This gives the protein CASSLEGPMAPRETQYF. V gene TRBV5-6 combines with J gene TRBJ2-5; D ambiguous. Trimming took 0 bases from V and 4 from J, leaving 19 bases between them. This CDR3 is 17 amino acids long. Germline lookup yields CDR1 SGHDT and CDR2 YYEEEE.

As to this clonotype: Given a much more abundant clone one base away, this may be a read error. The CDR3 coding sequence is TGTGCCGGCAGTTACCTGACAGGGCCCTTCAATTCACCCCTCCACTTT. Amino acid sequence: CAGSYLTGPFNSPLHF. The V and J genes are TRBV6-5 and TRBJ1-6; 7 bases line up with TRBD1. The V gene's germline CDR1 is MNHEY and CDR2 SVGAGI. This CDR3 spans 16 amino acids.

Ten or more counts support this clonotype. V and J are TRBV27 and TRBJ2-7; 8 bases fit TRBD1. This CDR3 contains 16 residues. V shed 1 base and J 4 bases; nucleotides not matched to a gene: 9. Germline CDR1 and CDR2: MNHEY and SMNVEV (reference sequence). Written as DNA, the CDR3 is TGTGCCAGCAGTTTATATACAGGGGGTCCCCGTTACGAGCAGTACTTC. As protein: CASSLYTGGPRYEQYF.

Ten or more counts support this clonotype. The chain employs TRBV7-8 and TRBJ2-2; D may be TRBD1 or TRBD2 (6 bases each). The V end lost 8 bases, the J end lost 5 bases, and 15 bases lay between the germline ends. The V gene's germline CDR1 is SGHVS and CDR2 FQNEAQ. The CDR3 sequence is 14 residues long. The CDR3 DNA reads as TGTGCCAGCTCGATGGGGGGCAGAACCGGGGAGCTGTTTTTT. Translated: CASSMGGRTGELFF.